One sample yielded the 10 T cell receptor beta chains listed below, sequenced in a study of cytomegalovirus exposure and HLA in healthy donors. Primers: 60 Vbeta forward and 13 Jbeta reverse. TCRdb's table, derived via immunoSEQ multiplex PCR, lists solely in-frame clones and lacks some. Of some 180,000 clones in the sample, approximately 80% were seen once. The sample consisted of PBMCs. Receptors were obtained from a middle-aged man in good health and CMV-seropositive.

CDR3 nucleotides: TGTGCCAGCAGCCAAGATTGGACTACCTCCTACAATGAGCAGTTCTTC. Protein: CASSQDWTTSYNEQFF. The chain carries TRBV7-9 and TRBJ2-1; tentatively, D is TRBD2 (6 bases). The CDR3 loop spans 16 amino acids. CDR1 SEHNR and CDR2 FQNEAQ come from the germline V gene (reference sequence). Trimming shortened V by 5 bases and J by 0 bases, and 14 bases separated the two germline ends.

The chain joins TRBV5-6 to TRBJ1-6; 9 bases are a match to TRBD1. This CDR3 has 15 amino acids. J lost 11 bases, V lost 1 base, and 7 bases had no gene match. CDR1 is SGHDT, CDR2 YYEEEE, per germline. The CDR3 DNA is TGTGCCAGCAGCTTGCGGGGGACAGGGATTACACCCCTCCACTTT. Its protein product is CASSLRGTGITPLHF.

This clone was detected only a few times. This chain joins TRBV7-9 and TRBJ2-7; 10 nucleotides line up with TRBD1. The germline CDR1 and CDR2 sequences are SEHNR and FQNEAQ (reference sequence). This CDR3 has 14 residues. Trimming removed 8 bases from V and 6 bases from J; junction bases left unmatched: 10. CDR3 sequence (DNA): TGTGCCAGCGGTCGGGGACAGGGGTCTGGCGAGCAGTACTTC. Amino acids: CASGRGQGSGEQYF.

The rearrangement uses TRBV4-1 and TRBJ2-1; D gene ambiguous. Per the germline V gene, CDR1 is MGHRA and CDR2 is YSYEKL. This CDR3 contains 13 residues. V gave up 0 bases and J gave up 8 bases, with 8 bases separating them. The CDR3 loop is CASSQDQLDEQFF. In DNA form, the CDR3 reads TGCGCCAGCAGCCAAGACCAACTCGATGAGCAGTTCTTC.

The CDR3 DNA is TGTGCCAGCAGATCGGGGGGTTTTAATGAGCAGTTCTTC. As protein: CASRSGGFNEQFF. The chain employs TRBV27 and TRBJ2-1; 7 bases align to TRBD2. Trimming cost V 6 bases and J 7 bases; bases outside gene matches: 6. Germline V lookup: CDR1 MNHEY, CDR2 SMNVEV (reference sequence). The CDR3 has 13 residues.

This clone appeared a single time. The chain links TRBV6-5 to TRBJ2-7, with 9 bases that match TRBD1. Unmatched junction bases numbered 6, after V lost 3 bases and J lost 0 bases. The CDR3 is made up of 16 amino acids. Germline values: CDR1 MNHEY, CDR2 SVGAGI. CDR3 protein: CASSYLGQGSSYEQYF. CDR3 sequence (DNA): TGTGCCAGCAGTTATTTGGGACAGGGTAGCTCCTACGAGCAGTACTTC.

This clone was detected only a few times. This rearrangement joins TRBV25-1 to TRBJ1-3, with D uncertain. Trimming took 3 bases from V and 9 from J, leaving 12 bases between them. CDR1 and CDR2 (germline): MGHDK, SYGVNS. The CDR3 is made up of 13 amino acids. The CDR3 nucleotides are TGTGCCAGCAGTGACACCCACGGTAGCACCATATATTTT. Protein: CASSDTHGSTIYF.

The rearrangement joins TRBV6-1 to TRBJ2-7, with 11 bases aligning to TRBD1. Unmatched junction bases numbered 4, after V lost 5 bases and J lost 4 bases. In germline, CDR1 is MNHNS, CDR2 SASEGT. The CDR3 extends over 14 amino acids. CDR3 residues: CASSYGTGGYEQYF. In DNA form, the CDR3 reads TGTGCCAGCAGTTATGGGACAGGGGGTTACGAGCAGTACTTC.

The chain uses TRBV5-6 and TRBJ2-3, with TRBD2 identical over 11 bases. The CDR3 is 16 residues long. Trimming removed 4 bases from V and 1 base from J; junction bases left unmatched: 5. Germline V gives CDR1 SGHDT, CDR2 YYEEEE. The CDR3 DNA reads TGTGCCAGCAGCCCCCCGGGACTAGCGGGCACAGATACGCAGTATTTT. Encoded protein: CASSPPGLAGTDTQYF.

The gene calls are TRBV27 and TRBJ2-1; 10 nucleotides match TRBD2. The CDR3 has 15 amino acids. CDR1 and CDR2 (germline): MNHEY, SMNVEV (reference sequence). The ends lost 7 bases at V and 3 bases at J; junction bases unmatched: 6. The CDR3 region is CASTSSGGYYNEQFF. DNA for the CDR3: TGTGCCAGCACCTCTAGCGGGGGATACTACAATGAGCAGTTCTTC.